This TCR beta chain was sequenced in a study of neurological immune-mediated disorders. With 0 bases removed from V and 6 bases from J, the gap between germline ends came to 14 bases. There are 16 residues in the CDR3. Germline lookup yields CDR1 LGHDT and CDR2 YNNKEL (reference sequence). This clonotype was recorded many times. TCRdb re-analysed the 5' RACE reads in MiXCR, keeping a single row per CDR3 protein. This sample has tens of thousands of distinct CDR3 sequences, with around 3.1% found just once. The V call is TRBV3-1, the J call TRBJ2-2; D is ambiguous. What was sequenced was PBMCs. This receptor was taken from a middle-aged man with multiple sclerosis. In DNA, the CDR3 is TGTGCCAGCAGCCAAGAGGGCCGGTTGGGGTCCGGGGAGCTGTTTTTT. It yields the protein CASSQEGRLGSGELFF.